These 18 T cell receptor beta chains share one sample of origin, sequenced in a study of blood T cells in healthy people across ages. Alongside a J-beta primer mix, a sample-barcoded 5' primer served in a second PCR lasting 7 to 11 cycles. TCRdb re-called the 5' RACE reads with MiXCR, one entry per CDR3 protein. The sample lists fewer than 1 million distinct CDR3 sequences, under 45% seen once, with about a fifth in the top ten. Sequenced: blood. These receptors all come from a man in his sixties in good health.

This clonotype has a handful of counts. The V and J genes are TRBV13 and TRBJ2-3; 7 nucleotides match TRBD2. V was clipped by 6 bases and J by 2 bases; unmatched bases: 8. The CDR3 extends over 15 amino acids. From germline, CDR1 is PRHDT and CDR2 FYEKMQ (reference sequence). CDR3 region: CASSPGRDYTDTQYF. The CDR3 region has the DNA TGTGCCAGCAGTCCCGGGCGGGACTACACAGATACGCAGTATTTT.

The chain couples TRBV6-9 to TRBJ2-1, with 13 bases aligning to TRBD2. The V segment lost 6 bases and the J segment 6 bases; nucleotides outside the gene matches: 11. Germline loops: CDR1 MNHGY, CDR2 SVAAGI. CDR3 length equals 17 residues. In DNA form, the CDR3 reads TGTGCCAGCAGACCCAAACTGACTAGCGGGGGGCCCAATGAGCAGTTCTTC. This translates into CASRPKLTSGGPNEQFF.

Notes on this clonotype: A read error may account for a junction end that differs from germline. DNA of the CDR3: TGTGCCAGCAACTTAACAGGAGGCGGCACCCCCAGCGAGCAGTACTTC. Its translation is CASNLTGGGTPSEQYF. This rearrangement joins TRBV7-3 to TRBJ2-7, with D possibly being TRBD1 or TRBD2 (5 bases each). The germline V gene has CDR1 SGHTA and CDR2 FQGTGA. The CDR3 runs 16 residues.

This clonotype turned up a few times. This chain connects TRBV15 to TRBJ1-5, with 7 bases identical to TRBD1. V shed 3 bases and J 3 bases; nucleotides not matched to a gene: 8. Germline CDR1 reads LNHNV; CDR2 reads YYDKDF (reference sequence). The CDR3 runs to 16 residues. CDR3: CATSSLTGEDNQPQHF. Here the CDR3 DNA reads TGTGCCACCAGCAGCCTTACAGGGGAAGACAATCAGCCCCAGCATTTT.

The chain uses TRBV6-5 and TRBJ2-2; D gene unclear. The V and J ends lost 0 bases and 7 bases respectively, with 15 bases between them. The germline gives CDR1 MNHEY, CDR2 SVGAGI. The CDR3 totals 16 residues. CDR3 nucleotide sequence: TGTGCCAGCAGTTACTCGCTCAGGCCCAATATCGGGGAGCTGTTTTTT. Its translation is CASSYSLRPNIGELFF.

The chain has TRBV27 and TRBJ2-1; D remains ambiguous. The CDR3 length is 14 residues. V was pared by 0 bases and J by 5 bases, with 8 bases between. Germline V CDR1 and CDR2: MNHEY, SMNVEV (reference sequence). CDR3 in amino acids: CASSLSNLNNEQFF. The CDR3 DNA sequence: TGTGCCAGCAGTTTATCGAACCTCAACAATGAGCAGTTCTTC.

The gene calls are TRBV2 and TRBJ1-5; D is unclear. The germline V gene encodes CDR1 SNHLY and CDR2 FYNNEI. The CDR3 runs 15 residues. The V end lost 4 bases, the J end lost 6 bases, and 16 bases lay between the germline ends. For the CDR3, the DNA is TGTGCCAGCAGTGGAAACAATTTGCATTCTCAGCCCCAGCATTTT. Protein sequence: CASSGNNLHSQPQHF.

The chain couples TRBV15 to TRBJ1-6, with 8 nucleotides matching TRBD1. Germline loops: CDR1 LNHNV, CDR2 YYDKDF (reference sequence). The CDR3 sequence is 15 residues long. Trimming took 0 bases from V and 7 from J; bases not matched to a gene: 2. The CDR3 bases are TGTGCCACCAGCAGAGATCGGACAGGGAATTCACCCCTCCACTTT. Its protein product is CATSRDRTGNSPLHF. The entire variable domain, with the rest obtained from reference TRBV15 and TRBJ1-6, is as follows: DAMVIQNPRYQVTQFGKPVTLSCSQTLNHNVMYWYQQKSSQAPKLLFHYYDKDFNNEADTPDNFQSRRPNTSFCFLDIRSPGLGDTAMYLCATSRDRTGNSPLHFGNGTRLTVT.

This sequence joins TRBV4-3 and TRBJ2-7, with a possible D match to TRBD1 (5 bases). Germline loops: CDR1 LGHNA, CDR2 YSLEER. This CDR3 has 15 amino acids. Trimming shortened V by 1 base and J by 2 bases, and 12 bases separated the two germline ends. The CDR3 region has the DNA TGCGCCAGCAGCCAAGGTCCCCAGGGCCCCTACGAGCAGTACTTC. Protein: CASSQGPQGPYEQYF.

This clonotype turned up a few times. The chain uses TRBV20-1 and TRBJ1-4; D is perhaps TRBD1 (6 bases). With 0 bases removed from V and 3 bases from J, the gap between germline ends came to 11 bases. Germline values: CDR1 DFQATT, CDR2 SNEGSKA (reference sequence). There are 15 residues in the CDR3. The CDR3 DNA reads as TGCAGTGCTAGAGAGGGGGCGAGGGCTAATGAAAAACTGTTTTTT. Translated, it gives CSAREGARANEKLFF.

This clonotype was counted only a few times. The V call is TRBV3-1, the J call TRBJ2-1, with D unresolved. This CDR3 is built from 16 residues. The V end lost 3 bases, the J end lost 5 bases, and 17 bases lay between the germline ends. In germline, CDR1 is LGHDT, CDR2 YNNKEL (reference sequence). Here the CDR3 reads CASSQLASSTHNEQFF. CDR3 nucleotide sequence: TGTGCCAGCAGCCAGTTAGCCTCGAGTACACACAATGAGCAGTTCTTC.

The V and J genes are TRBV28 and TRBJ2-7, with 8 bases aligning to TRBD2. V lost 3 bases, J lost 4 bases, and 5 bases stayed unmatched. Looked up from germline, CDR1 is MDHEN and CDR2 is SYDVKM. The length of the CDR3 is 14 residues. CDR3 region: CASSFMRGVYEQYF. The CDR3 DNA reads TGTGCCAGCAGTTTTATGCGGGGGGTTTACGAGCAGTACTTC.

The CDR3 loop is CASSDGGRGEAFF. Here the CDR3 DNA reads TGTGCCAGCAGTGACGGCGGGAGGGGTGAAGCTTTCTTT. The chain has TRBV6-1 and TRBJ1-1; perhaps TRBD1 as D (5 bases). Germline CDR1 and CDR2: MNHNS and SASEGT. With 3 bases removed from V and 7 bases from J, the gap between germline ends came to 12 bases. The CDR3 has 13 residues.

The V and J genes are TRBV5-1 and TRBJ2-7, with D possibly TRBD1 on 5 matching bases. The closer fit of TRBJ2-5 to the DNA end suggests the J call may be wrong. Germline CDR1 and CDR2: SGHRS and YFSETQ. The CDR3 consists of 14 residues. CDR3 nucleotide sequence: TGCGCCAGCAACCACTGGCAGGGCGCCGAGACCCAGTACTTC. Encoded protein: CASNHWQGAETQYF.

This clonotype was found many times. The CDR3 sequence: CASSDYEQYF. The DNA for the CDR3 is TGTGCCAGCAGTGACTACGAGCAGTACTTC. The rearrangement links TRBV6-2 or TRBV6-3 to TRBJ2-7; D not resolved. The CDR3 runs to 10 residues. In germline, CDR1 is MNHEY, CDR2 SVGEGT. Trimming took 5 bases from V and 3 from J, leaving 2 bases between them.

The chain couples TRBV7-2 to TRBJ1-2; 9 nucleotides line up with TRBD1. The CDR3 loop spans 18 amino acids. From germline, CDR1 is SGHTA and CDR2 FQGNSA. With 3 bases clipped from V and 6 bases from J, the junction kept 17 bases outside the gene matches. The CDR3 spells CASSFDLRGATGGNGYTF. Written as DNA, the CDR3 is TGTGCCAGCAGCTTTGATTTGAGGGGCGCGACAGGGGGAAATGGCTACACCTTC. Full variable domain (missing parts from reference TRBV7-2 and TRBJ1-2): GAGVSQSPSNKVTEKGKDVELRCDPISGHTALYWYRQSLGQGLEFLIYFQGNSAPDKSGLPSDRFSAERTGGSVSTLTIQRTQQEDSAVYLCASSFDLRGATGGNGYTFGSGTRLTVV.

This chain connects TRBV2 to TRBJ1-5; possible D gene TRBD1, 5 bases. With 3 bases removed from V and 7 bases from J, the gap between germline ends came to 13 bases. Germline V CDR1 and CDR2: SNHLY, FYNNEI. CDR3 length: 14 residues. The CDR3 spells CASSDDPPGQPQHF. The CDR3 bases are TGTGCCAGCAGTGATGACCCCCCAGGGCAGCCCCAGCATTTT.

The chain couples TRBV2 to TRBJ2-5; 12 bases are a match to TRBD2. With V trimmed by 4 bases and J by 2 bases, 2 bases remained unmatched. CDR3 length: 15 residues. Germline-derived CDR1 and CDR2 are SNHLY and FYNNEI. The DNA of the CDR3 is TGTGCCAGCAGTGCTGGACTAGCGGGGCAAGAGACCCAGTACTTC. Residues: CASSAGLAGQETQYF.